The T cell receptor beta chain under discussion was sequenced for a study of T cell responses to AZD1222 COVID-19 vaccine. Study-wide findings and caveats: It should be noted that donors were predominantly white British and more often female, and clonal diversity was possibly underestimated.

The CDR3 is 15 residues long. After removal of 3 bases from V and 2 bases from J, the junction contained 7 bases not matched to a gene. Germline lookup yields CDR1 SGHRS and CDR2 YFSETQ. The protocol was immunoSEQ multiplex PCR, while the TCRdb copy is restricted to in-frame clones and leaves out a portion. The table has 130,000 or so clones, 94% seen once. On this clone itself: Antigen unknown.

The chain uses TRBV5-1 and TRBJ1-2; TRBD1 aligns across 7 bases. The input for sequencing was peripheral blood, taken on day 0 of AZD1222 vaccination. The clonotype originates from an adult in good health. CDR3 nucleotide sequence: TGCGCCAGCAGCTCGGACGGGACAGTGAACTATGGCTACACCTTC. It specifies CASSSDGTVNYGYTF.